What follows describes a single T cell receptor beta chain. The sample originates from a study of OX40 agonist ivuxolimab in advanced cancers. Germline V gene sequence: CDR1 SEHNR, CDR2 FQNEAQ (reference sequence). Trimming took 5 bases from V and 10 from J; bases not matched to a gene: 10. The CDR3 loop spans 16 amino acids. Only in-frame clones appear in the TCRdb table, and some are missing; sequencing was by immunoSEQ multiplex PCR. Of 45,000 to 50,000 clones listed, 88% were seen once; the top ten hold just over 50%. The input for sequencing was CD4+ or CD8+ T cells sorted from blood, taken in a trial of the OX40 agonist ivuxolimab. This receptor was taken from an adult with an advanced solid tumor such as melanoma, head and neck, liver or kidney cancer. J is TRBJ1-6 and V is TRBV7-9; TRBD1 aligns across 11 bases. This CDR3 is CASSQVMGQGESPLHF. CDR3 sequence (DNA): TGTGCCAGCAGCCAAGTCATGGGACAGGGGGAATCACCCCTCCACTTT. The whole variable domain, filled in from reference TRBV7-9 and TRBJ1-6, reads DTGVSQNPRHKITKRGQNVTFRCDPISEHNRLYWYRQTLGQGPEFLTYFQNEAQLEKSRLLSDRFSAERPKGSFSTLEIQRTEQGDSAMYLCASSQVMGQGESPLHFGNGTRLTVT.